This T cell receptor (beta chain) derives from a study of blood T cell repertoires in COVID-19. The germline V gene encodes CDR1 SGHRS and CDR2 YFSETQ. The junction had 7 bases not matched to a gene; V was cut back by 3 bases and J by 7 bases. There are 16 residues in the CDR3. Method: immunoSEQ multiplex PCR; TCRdb's copy keeps in-frame clones and lacks some. This sample has roughly 190,000 clones, with 87% found just once. The TCR originated in a man aged 18 to 29 with active or convalescent COVID-19. The sequencing input was peripheral blood. V and J are TRBV5-1 and TRBJ2-1; 13 bases align to TRBD2. The CDR3 nucleotides are TGCGCCAGCAGCTCCACTAGCGGGGGGGGTGCGAATGAGCAGTTCTTC. This sequence encodes CASSSTSGGGANEQFF.